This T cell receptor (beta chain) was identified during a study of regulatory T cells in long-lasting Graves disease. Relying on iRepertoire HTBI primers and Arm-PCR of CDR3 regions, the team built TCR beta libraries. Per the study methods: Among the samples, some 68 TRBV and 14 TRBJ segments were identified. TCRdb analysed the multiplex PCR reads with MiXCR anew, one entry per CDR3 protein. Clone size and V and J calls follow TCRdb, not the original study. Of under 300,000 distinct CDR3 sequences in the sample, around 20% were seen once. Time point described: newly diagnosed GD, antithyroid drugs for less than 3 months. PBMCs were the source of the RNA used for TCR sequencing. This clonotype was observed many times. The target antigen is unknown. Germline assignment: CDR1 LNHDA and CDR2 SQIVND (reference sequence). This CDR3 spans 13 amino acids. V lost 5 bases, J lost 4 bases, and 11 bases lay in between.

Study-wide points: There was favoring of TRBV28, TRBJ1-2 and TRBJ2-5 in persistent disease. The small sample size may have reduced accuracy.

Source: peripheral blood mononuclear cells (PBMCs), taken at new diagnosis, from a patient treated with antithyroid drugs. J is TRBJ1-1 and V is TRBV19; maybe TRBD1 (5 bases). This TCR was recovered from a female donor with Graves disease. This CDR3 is CASSPRGVTEAFF. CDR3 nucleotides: TGTGCCAGTAGTCCCCGGGGGGTCACTGAAGCTTTCTTT.